This TCR beta chain is from a study of cytomegalovirus exposure and HLA in healthy donors. The study, taken as a whole, reports: Subsequent analysis revealed that first-cohort TCR clusters tended to co-occur in the 130 or so validation repertoires.

Germline CDR1 SGHRS, CDR2 YFSETQ. The ends lost 5 bases at V and 5 bases at J; junction bases unmatched: 10. The CDR3 spans 16 residues. This clone showed up just once. Its antigen remains unknown. Only in-frame clones appear in the TCRdb table, and some are missing; sequencing was by immunoSEQ multiplex PCR. The sample lists more than 95,000 clones, around 88% occurring once. The TCR was taken from a man between 18 and 35 years old in good health and CMV-seronegative. The chain joins TRBV5-1 to TRBJ2-3; 11 bases match TRBD1. Input material: PBMCs. CDR3 in amino acids: CASRLPGQGVGDTQYF. In nucleotides, the CDR3 is TGCGCCAGCAGACTCCCGGGACAGGGGGTAGGAGATACGCAGTATTTT.